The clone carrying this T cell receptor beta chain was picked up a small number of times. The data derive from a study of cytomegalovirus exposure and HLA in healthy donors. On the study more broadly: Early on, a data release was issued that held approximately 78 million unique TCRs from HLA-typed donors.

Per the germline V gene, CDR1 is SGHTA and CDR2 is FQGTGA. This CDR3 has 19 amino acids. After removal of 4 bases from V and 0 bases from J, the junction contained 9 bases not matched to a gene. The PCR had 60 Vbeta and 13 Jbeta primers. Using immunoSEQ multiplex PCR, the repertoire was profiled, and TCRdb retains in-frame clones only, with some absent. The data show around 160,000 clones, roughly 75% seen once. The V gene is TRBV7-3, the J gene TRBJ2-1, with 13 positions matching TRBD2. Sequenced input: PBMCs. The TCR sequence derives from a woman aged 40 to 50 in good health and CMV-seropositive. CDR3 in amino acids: CASSSKGLAGRSSYNEQFF. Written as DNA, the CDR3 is TGTGCCAGCAGCTCGAAGGGACTAGCGGGGAGGAGCTCCTACAATGAGCAGTTCTTC.